This T cell receptor (beta chain) comes out of a study of tumor and adjacent non-tumor tissue in lung cancer. Overall study results and limits: Tumor repertoires had a smaller top 100 clone share than normal lung. Tumor TCR diversity, when higher, was linked to shorter survival.

This clonotype has just a few counts. The antigen remains undetermined. TCRbeta libraries were built with three rounds of nested PCR, modified from ARM-PCR. Via MiXCR, TCRdb re-called the multiplex PCR reads, giving one row per CDR3 protein. This table holds about 110,000 distinct CDR3 sequences, approximately 71% found once. The template was RNA from unsorted bulk tissue. From germline, CDR1 is PRHDT and CDR2 FYEKMQ (reference sequence). J gave up 3 bases and V 6 bases, and 9 bases lay outside the gene matches. This CDR3 is 17 amino acids long. This chain links TRBV13 with TRBJ2-6; 9 nucleotides agree with TRBD1. Material: lung tumor tissue. The sequence was obtained from a woman aged 60-75 years with non-small cell lung cancer. The CDR3 is CASSRGQGTGGANVLTF. The CDR3 DNA reads TGTGCCAGCAGTCGGGGACAGGGAACTGGTGGGGCCAACGTCCTGACTTTC.